The 5 T cell receptor beta chains below come from one sample, sequenced in a study of human T cells and chemical hapten exposure. Time point described: pre-sensitization, week 0. Treatment specified: therapeutic diphenylcyclopropenone sensitization with weekly scalp DPC. MiXCR was run by TCRdb on the RACE reads, yielding one entry per CDR3 protein. The table lists about 180,000 distinct CDR3 sequences, approximately 31% of them singletons. Here the sequenced sample was whole blood, taken in connection with sensitization to the hapten diphenylcyclopropenone (DPC). Receptor source: a woman in her 30s with alopecia areata. Some clones in this sample may be carry-over from other donors' samples.

This clonotype has just a few counts. The V and J genes are TRBV29-1 and TRBJ2-7, with 9 positions matching TRBD1. The germline V gene has CDR1 SQVTM and CDR2 ANQGSEA. The CDR3 is made up of 12 amino acids. V lost 4 bases and J lost 3; bases outside the gene matches: 1. The CDR3 DNA reads as TGCAGCGTTGGACAGGGGGGCTACGAGCAGTACTTC. Encoded protein: CSVGQGGYEQYF.

The chain recombines TRBV20-1 with TRBJ2-5; a possible D gene is TRBD1 (5 bases). The ends were cut back, 1 base at V and 4 bases at J, with 10 bases in the middle. Germline CDR1 DFQATT, CDR2 SNEGSKA (reference sequence). This CDR3 has 13 residues. CDR3 region: CSARGQGRETQYF. The DNA of the CDR3 is TGCAGTGCTAGAGGCCAGGGAAGAGAGACCCAGTACTTC.

The chain is built from TRBV9 and TRBJ2-1; D could derive from TRBD1 or TRBD2 (6 bases each). The ends were cut back, 0 bases at V and 3 bases at J, with 13 bases in the middle. Germline loops: CDR1 SGDLS, CDR2 YYNGEE. This CDR3 spans 16 amino acids. The DNA for the CDR3 is TGTGCCAGCAGCGTAGATCCGGGGGCGAACTACAATGAGCAGTTCTTC. Amino acid sequence: CASSVDPGANYNEQFF.

The rearrangement uses TRBV6-5 and TRBJ1-5; D may be TRBD1 (5 bases). This CDR3 spans 14 amino acids. The germline CDR1 and CDR2 sequences are MNHEY and SVGAGI. V lost 0 bases to trimming and J lost 7 bases, with 10 bases between them. CDR3 sequence (DNA): TGTGCCAGCAGTTACTCGGGGGGAGGGCAGCCCCAGCATTTT. Translated: CASSYSGGGQPQHF.

The genes are TRBV5-4 and TRBJ1-1; 8 bases are shared with TRBD1. CDR1 is SGHNT and CDR2 is YYREEE in the germline V gene (reference sequence). Losses at the gene ends were 5 bases for V and 5 bases for J; bases not matched to a gene: 11. The CDR3 is 15 residues long. This CDR3 reads CASRRDRGALTEAFF. CDR3 nucleotide sequence: TGTGCCAGCAGAAGAGACAGGGGTGCTTTAACTGAAGCTTTCTTT.